The 6 T cell receptor beta chains below were found in one sample sequenced in a study of CD8+CD57+ T cells in acquired aplastic anemia. According to the study, genomic DNA was the template for TCR beta VDJ and CDR3 profiling. TCRdb reprocessed the reads with MiXCR, giving one entry per CDR3 protein. The table shows around 250,000 distinct CDR3 sequences, with 45% to 70% occurring only once. The sequencing sample was made of sorted CD4+, CD8+, or CD8+CD57+ T cells (not recorded which) from PBMCs. The receptors shown here come from a human donor with severe aplastic anemia or a healthy control (not recorded which).

Concerning this clonotype: This may come from a read error, since a much larger clone is one base off. This rearrangement joins TRBV12-5 to TRBJ1-5; 8 bases align to TRBD1. Trimming at V came to 0 bases and at J to 6 bases, leaving 7 bases not matched to a gene. CDR1 is LGHNT and CDR2 is FRNRAP in the germline V gene. The CDR3 has 16 residues. DNA for the CDR3: TGTGCTAGTGGTTTGGTACAGGCAGGGGGCGTTCAGCCCCAGCATTTT. This codes for CASGLVQAGGVQPQHF.

The rearrangement links TRBV9 to TRBJ2-1, with D tentatively TRBD2 (6 bases). The CDR3 covers 15 residues. V lost 4 bases, J lost 4 bases, and 15 bases lay in between. Per germline, CDR1 SGDLS and CDR2 YYNGEE. For the CDR3, the DNA is TGTGCCAGCAGCCTAGGTAGCGGACCTTACAATGAGCAGTTCTTC. This encodes CASSLGSGPYNEQFF.

The J gene is TRBJ2-5, the V gene TRBV7-2; D is uncertain. Germline CDR1 reads SGHTA; CDR2 reads FQGNSA. Trimming took 5 bases from V and 7 from J, leaving 11 bases between them. This CDR3 region has 12 residues. The CDR3 DNA sequence: TGTGCCAGCAGCCACGTGGATGGGACCCAGTACTTC. The encoded protein is CASSHVDGTQYF.

The chain recombines TRBV28 with TRBJ1-6; D possibly corresponds to TRBD1 (5 bases). V was cut by 5 bases and J by 4 bases, with 9 bases left in between. The CDR3 has 14 amino acids. CDR1 is MDHEN, CDR2 SYDVKM, per germline. DNA of the CDR3: TGTGCCAGCAGTCCCCGACAGTATAATTCACCCCTCCACTTT. It specifies CASSPRQYNSPLHF.

This chain links TRBV20-1 with TRBJ2-1; the D call may be TRBD1 or TRBD2 (5 bases each). Trimming removed 4 bases from V and 6 bases from J, with 16 bases in between. The CDR3 sequence is 14 residues long. Germline V gives CDR1 DFQATT, CDR2 SNEGSKA (reference sequence). CDR3 amino acids: CSAKSGRRGNEQFF. As DNA, the CDR3 is TGCAGTGCTAAAAGTGGGAGAAGGGGCAATGAGCAGTTCTTC.

The sample holds one count of this clonotype. Written as DNA, the CDR3 is TGTGCCAGCAGTTTATACAGGACTGGGGAGACCCAGTACTTC. It specifies CASSLYRTGETQYF. The genes are TRBV27 and TRBJ2-5; D is perhaps TRBD1 or TRBD2 (5 bases each). This CDR3 has 14 residues. V lost 1 base and J 5 bases, leaving 11 bases between the germline ends. The V gene's germline CDR1 is MNHEY and CDR2 SMNVEV (reference sequence).